This is a list of T cell receptor beta chains from one sample in a study of blood T cells in healthy people across ages. TCRdb reanalysed the 5' RACE reads using MiXCR and keeps one entry per CDR3 protein. The data hold about a million distinct CDR3 sequences, with about 51% observed a single time. Material for sequencing was blood. The receptors were gathered from a woman aged 60 to 75 in good health. CDR3s include the opening cysteine and the closing phenylalanine or tryptophan. Each record gives: D gene, J gene, V gene, clone size, CDR3 protein, CDR3 DNA. D genes are given only for firm matches. Where a row states a size, it is once, few, many or the class of an expanded clone; other rows omit it.

D gene: TRBD2; J gene: TRBJ2-5; V gene: TRBV29-1; clone size: -; CDR3 protein: CSALGGGETQYF; CDR3 DNA: TGCAGCGCCCTCGGGGGGGGAGAGACCCAGTACTTC
D gene: TRBD1; J gene: TRBJ1-2; V gene: TRBV27; clone size: -; CDR3 protein: CASSWTGTGILNGYTF; CDR3 DNA: TGTGCCAGCAGTTGGACTGGGACAGGGATATTGAATGGCTACACCTTC
D gene: -; J gene: TRBJ2-3; V gene: TRBV7-2; clone size: -; CDR3 protein: CASNFTRRTDTQYF; CDR3 DNA: TGTGCCAGCAACTTCACCCGTCGCACAGATACGCAGTATTTT
D gene: TRBD1; J gene: TRBJ2-7; V gene: TRBV12-3/TRBV12-4; clone size: -; CDR3 protein: CASSPKTGSYEQYF; CDR3 DNA: TGTGCCAGCAGTCCGAAGACAGGGTCCTACGAGCAGTACTTC
D gene: TRBD2; J gene: TRBJ2-3; V gene: TRBV20-1; clone size: -; CDR3 protein: CSARPRTSEDTQYF; CDR3 DNA: TGCAGTGCTAGGCCCCGGACTAGCGAAGATACGCAGTATTTT
D gene: -; J gene: TRBJ1-1; V gene: TRBV28; clone size: few; CDR3 protein: CASSLGETLPNTEAFF; CDR3 DNA: TGTGCCAGCAGTTTAGGGGAAACACTTCCGAACACTGAAGCTTTCTTT
D gene: -; J gene: TRBJ2-2; V gene: TRBV6-2/TRBV6-3; clone size: -; CDR3 protein: CASRQSTGELFF; CDR3 DNA: TGTGCCAGCAGACAGTCCACCGGGGAGCTGTTTTTT
D gene: -; J gene: TRBJ1-1; V gene: TRBV18; clone size: once; CDR3 protein: CASSPDQMNTEAFF; CDR3 DNA: TGTGCCAGCTCACCTGACCAAATGAACACTGAAGCTTTCTTT
D gene: TRBD2; J gene: TRBJ2-3; V gene: TRBV20-1; clone size: few; CDR3 protein: CSAPSGITDTQYF; CDR3 DNA: TGCAGTGCCCCTAGCGGGATTACAGATACGCAGTATTTT
D gene: -; J gene: TRBJ1-2; V gene: TRBV13; clone size: -; CDR3 protein: CASSFARPPNGYTF; CDR3 DNA: TGTGCCAGCAGCTTCGCCAGACCCCCTAATGGCTACACCTTC
D gene: -; J gene: TRBJ2-7; V gene: TRBV10-3; clone size: -; CDR3 protein: CAVGQGSSYEQYF; CDR3 DNA: TGTGCCGTGGGGCAGGGAAGCTCCTACGAGCAGTACTTC
D gene: TRBD2; J gene: TRBJ2-1; V gene: TRBV20-1; clone size: -; CDR3 protein: CSARGTSGIGYEQFF; CDR3 DNA: TGCAGTGCTAGAGGGACTAGCGGGATCGGGTATGAGCAGTTCTTC
D gene: -; J gene: TRBJ1-2; V gene: TRBV7-2; clone size: -; CDR3 protein: CASSKTGLGYGYTF; CDR3 DNA: TGTGCCAGCAGCAAGACGGGTCTAGGCTATGGCTACACCTTC
D gene: -; J gene: TRBJ2-7; V gene: TRBV7-7; clone size: -; CDR3 protein: CASSPGHAYEQYF; CDR3 DNA: TGTGCCAGCTCACCAGGACACGCCTACGAGCAGTACTTC
D gene: -; J gene: TRBJ2-5; V gene: TRBV30; clone size: few; CDR3 protein: CAWENQETQYF; CDR3 DNA: TGTGCCTGGGAGAACCAAGAGACCCAGTACTTC
D gene: -; J gene: TRBJ2-3; V gene: TRBV20-1; clone size: once; CDR3 protein: CSVVGRGFTDTQYF; CDR3 DNA: TGCAGTGTTGTCGGGAGAGGGTTTACAGATACGCAGTATTTT
D gene: TRBD2; J gene: TRBJ2-7; V gene: TRBV7-8; clone size: -; CDR3 protein: CASSLVLAEITDSYEQYF; CDR3 DNA: TGTGCCAGCAGCTTAGTCCTAGCGGAGATTACTGATTCCTACGAGCAGTACTTC
D gene: -; J gene: TRBJ2-3; V gene: TRBV11-2; clone size: -; CDR3 protein: CASEGDYPTDTQYF; CDR3 DNA: TGTGCCAGCGAGGGGGACTATCCCACAGATACGCAGTATTTT
D gene: -; J gene: TRBJ1-2; V gene: TRBV4-3; clone size: -; CDR3 protein: CASSQLQGWGYTF; CDR3 DNA: TGCGCCAGCAGCCAACTACAGGGTTGGGGCTACACCTTC
D gene: TRBD1; J gene: TRBJ2-7; V gene: TRBV28; clone size: -; CDR3 protein: CASRGTGEDEQYF; CDR3 DNA: TGTGCCAGCAGAGGGACAGGGGAGGACGAGCAGTACTTC
D gene: TRBD2; J gene: TRBJ2-3; V gene: TRBV28; clone size: -; CDR3 protein: CASRRGTSGFGDTQYF; CDR3 DNA: TGTGCCAGCAGACGGGGGACTAGCGGGTTTGGAGATACGCAGTATTTT
D gene: -; J gene: TRBJ1-5; V gene: TRBV20-1; clone size: -; CDR3 protein: CSAIRQWGARSNQPQHF; CDR3 DNA: TGCAGTGCTATTCGGCAGTGGGGGGCGAGGAGCAATCAGCCCCAGCATTTT
D gene: TRBD2; J gene: TRBJ2-3; V gene: TRBV14; clone size: few; CDR3 protein: CASSQDRSGLAGAPDTQYF; CDR3 DNA: TGTGCCAGCAGCCAAGATCGTTCGGGACTAGCGGGAGCCCCAGATACGCAGTATTTT
D gene: TRBD1; J gene: TRBJ2-2; V gene: TRBV6-2/TRBV6-3; clone size: -; CDR3 protein: CATIRARDRDTGELFF; CDR3 DNA: TGTGCCACCATCCGGGCCCGGGACAGGGACACCGGGGAGCTGTTTTTT
D gene: TRBD2; J gene: TRBJ2-1; V gene: TRBV4-1; clone size: -; CDR3 protein: CASSPAGAGGFYNEQFF; CDR3 DNA: TGCGCCAGCAGCCCGGCCGGGGCGGGAGGGTTCTACAATGAGCAGTTCTTC
D gene: -; J gene: TRBJ2-7; V gene: TRBV27; clone size: few; CDR3 protein: CASSLGGKNYEQYF; CDR3 DNA: TGTGCCAGCAGTTTAGGAGGCAAAAACTACGAGCAGTACTTC
D gene: -; J gene: TRBJ2-7; V gene: TRBV13; clone size: -; CDR3 protein: CASSLTPGGYEQYF; CDR3 DNA: TGTGCCAGCAGCCTGACCCCGGGTGGTTACGAGCAGTACTTC
D gene: TRBD2; J gene: TRBJ2-3; V gene: TRBV20-1; clone size: -; CDR3 protein: CSARSLTSGRARDTQYF; CDR3 DNA: TGCAGTGCTAGATCCCTTACTAGCGGGAGGGCCAGAGATACGCAGTATTTT
D gene: -; J gene: TRBJ2-1; V gene: TRBV13; clone size: -; CDR3 protein: CASSLDIWDEQFF; CDR3 DNA: TGTGCCAGCAGCTTAGATATATGGGATGAGCAGTTCTTC
D gene: -; J gene: TRBJ2-5; V gene: TRBV2; clone size: -; CDR3 protein: CASSEFSGGALETQYF; CDR3 DNA: TGTGCCAGCAGTGAATTCTCAGGTGGTGCATTAGAGACCCAGTACTTC
D gene: -; J gene: TRBJ1-2; V gene: TRBV6-7; clone size: -; CDR3 protein: CASLRAWYGYTF; CDR3 DNA: TGTGCCAGCTTGAGGGCTTGGTATGGCTACACCTTC
D gene: -; J gene: TRBJ1-1; V gene: TRBV15; clone size: -; CDR3 protein: CATSRSDKTFQNTEAFF; CDR3 DNA: TGTGCCACCAGCAGAAGTGACAAAACCTTTCAGAACACTGAAGCTTTCTTT
D gene: -; J gene: TRBJ2-6; V gene: TRBV28; clone size: few; CDR3 protein: CASSFLRGFGANVLTF; CDR3 DNA: TGTGCCAGCAGTTTTCTGAGGGGCTTTGGGGCCAACGTCCTGACTTTC
D gene: TRBD2; J gene: TRBJ2-3; V gene: TRBV14; clone size: few; CDR3 protein: CASSQLAGGLFTDTQYF; CDR3 DNA: TGTGCCAGCAGCCAACTAGCGGGAGGCCTCTTCACAGATACGCAGTATTTT
D gene: -; J gene: TRBJ1-5; V gene: TRBV6-2/TRBV6-3; clone size: many; CDR3 protein: CASRPPAQPQHF; CDR3 DNA: TGTGCCAGCAGACCCCCCGCTCAGCCCCAGCATTTT
D gene: -; J gene: TRBJ2-3; V gene: TRBV13; clone size: -; CDR3 protein: CASSLADLRVDTQYF; CDR3 DNA: TGTGCCAGCAGCTTAGCGGACCTGCGGGTAGATACGCAGTATTTT
D gene: -; J gene: TRBJ2-1; V gene: TRBV12-3/TRBV12-4; clone size: -; CDR3 protein: CASSTGSRDEQFF; CDR3 DNA: TGTGCCAGCAGTACGGGGTCCCGCGATGAGCAGTTCTTC
D gene: -; J gene: TRBJ2-5; V gene: TRBV7-9; clone size: -; CDR3 protein: CASSLAWDSREPYF; CDR3 DNA: TGTGCCAGCAGCTTAGCGTGGGACTCCAGAGAACCGTACTTC
D gene: TRBD2; J gene: TRBJ2-7; V gene: TRBV29-1; clone size: few; CDR3 protein: CSVNLLAGDLYEQYF; CDR3 DNA: TGCAGCGTTAACCTCCTAGCGGGAGATCTTTACGAGCAGTACTTC
D gene: -; J gene: TRBJ1-4; V gene: TRBV4-1; clone size: -; CDR3 protein: CASSQVGTNEKLFF; CDR3 DNA: TGCGCCAGCAGCCAGGTGGGAACTAATGAAAAACTGTTTTTT
D gene: TRBD2; J gene: TRBJ2-1; V gene: TRBV7-2; clone size: -; CDR3 protein: CASSSKAGVAVNEQFF; CDR3 DNA: TGTGCCAGCAGCTCCAAAGCGGGAGTGGCCGTCAATGAGCAGTTCTTC
D gene: -; J gene: TRBJ1-1; V gene: TRBV25-1; clone size: few; CDR3 protein: CASRRGEETEAFF; CDR3 DNA: TGTGCCAGCAGAAGGGGAGAGGAGACTGAAGCTTTCTTT
D gene: TRBD1; J gene: TRBJ1-2; V gene: TRBV6-6; clone size: once; CDR3 protein: CASSPSGGQGNGYTF; CDR3 DNA: TGTGCCAGCAGCCCGTCTGGCGGACAGGGGAATGGCTACACCTTC
D gene: TRBD1; J gene: TRBJ2-3; V gene: TRBV27; clone size: many; CDR3 protein: CASSLKTHRGADTQYF; CDR3 DNA: TGTGCCAGCAGTTTAAAGACACACAGGGGAGCAGATACGCAGTATTTT
D gene: TRBD2; J gene: TRBJ2-1; V gene: TRBV4-1; clone size: few; CDR3 protein: CASSQAALAGANEQFF; CDR3 DNA: TGCGCCAGCAGCCAAGCAGCACTAGCGGGAGCCAATGAGCAGTTCTTC
D gene: -; J gene: TRBJ2-7; V gene: TRBV18; clone size: many; CDR3 protein: CASSLPGRSYEQYF; CDR3 DNA: TGTGCCAGCTCACTCCCGGGACGCTCCTACGAGCAGTACTTC
D gene: -; J gene: TRBJ1-6; V gene: TRBV27; clone size: -; CDR3 protein: CASSLGGVSPLHF; CDR3 DNA: TGTGCCAGCAGTTTAGGGGGGGTTTCACCCCTCCACTTT
D gene: -; J gene: TRBJ2-7; V gene: TRBV25-1; clone size: -; CDR3 protein: CASSVLAYNEQYF; CDR3 DNA: TGTGCCAGCAGTGTACTAGCCTATAATGAGCAGTACTTC
D gene: -; J gene: TRBJ2-5; V gene: TRBV20-1; clone size: -; CDR3 protein: CSARDAARGGTQYF; CDR3 DNA: TGCAGTGCTAGAGATGCGGCTAGAGGGGGGACCCAGTACTTC
D gene: TRBD2; J gene: TRBJ2-1; V gene: TRBV4-3; clone size: -; CDR3 protein: CASSQDRAGGPAEQFF; CDR3 DNA: TGCGCCAGCAGCCAAGATAGGGCGGGAGGACCGGCTGAGCAGTTCTTC
D gene: -; J gene: TRBJ2-1; V gene: TRBV7-2; clone size: -; CDR3 protein: CASRYDRTAYEQFF; CDR3 DNA: TGTGCCAGCAGATACGACAGGACGGCCTACGAGCAGTTCTTC
D gene: -; J gene: TRBJ1-2; V gene: TRBV20-1; clone size: -; CDR3 protein: CSASHGNRVDGYTF; CDR3 DNA: TGCAGTGCCTCTCATGGGAACAGGGTGGATGGCTACACCTTC
D gene: -; J gene: TRBJ2-7; V gene: TRBV11-1; clone size: few; CDR3 protein: CASSLVGGADEQYF; CDR3 DNA: TGTGCCAGCAGCTTAGTCGGGGGAGCGGACGAGCAGTACTTC
D gene: TRBD2; J gene: TRBJ2-3; V gene: TRBV5-6; clone size: -; CDR3 protein: CASSRLLNRLAATDTQYF; CDR3 DNA: TGTGCCAGCAGCCGACTGCTTAACAGACTAGCGGCCACAGATACGCAGTATTTT
D gene: -; J gene: TRBJ2-5; V gene: TRBV3-1; clone size: -; CDR3 protein: CASSLSWQTQYF; CDR3 DNA: TGTGCCAGCAGTCTTAGCTGGCAGACCCAGTACTTC
D gene: -; J gene: TRBJ2-1; V gene: TRBV4-3; clone size: -; CDR3 protein: CASSNPQGSAQGNEQFF; CDR3 DNA: TGCGCCAGCAGCAACCCCCAGGGAAGTGCCCAGGGGAATGAGCAGTTCTTC
D gene: -; J gene: TRBJ2-5; V gene: TRBV29-1; clone size: -; CDR3 protein: CSVRETQETQYF; CDR3 DNA: TGCAGCGTTAGGGAGACACAGGAGACCCAGTACTTC
D gene: TRBD2; J gene: TRBJ2-7; V gene: TRBV5-5; clone size: -; CDR3 protein: CASSLGGTSIHEQYF; CDR3 DNA: TGTGCCAGCAGCTTGGGGGGGACTAGCATCCACGAGCAGTACTTC
D gene: -; J gene: TRBJ2-4; V gene: TRBV18; clone size: -; CDR3 protein: CASSPPGSSKNIQYF; CDR3 DNA: TGTGCCAGCTCACCCCCCGGTTCCTCCAAAAACATTCAGTACTTC
D gene: TRBD1; J gene: TRBJ2-7; V gene: TRBV30; clone size: -; CDR3 protein: CALDWTGSYEQYF; CDR3 DNA: TGTGCCTTAGATTGGACAGGGAGCTACGAGCAGTACTTC